A selection of T cell receptor beta chains follows, all from one sample in a study of OX40 agonist ivuxolimab in advanced cancers. Here immunoSEQ multiplex PCR was the method, and the copy in TCRdb shows in-frame clones only, minus some. The sample lists about 80,000 clones, roughly 84% occurring once. The sample here was CD4+ or CD8+ T cells sorted from blood, taken in a trial of the OX40 agonist ivuxolimab. These receptors were collected from an adult with an advanced solid tumor such as melanoma, head and neck, liver or kidney cancer. Each CDR3 is given with its conserved first and last residue. A D gene is named only where the DNA matches it firmly. Expanded clones get a size class; other rows say once, few or many, or leave the size out.

j_call	d_call	clone_size	v_call	cdr3_aa	cdr3_nt
TRBJ2-1	-	-	TRBV7-8	CASSPSTGPEQFF	TGTGCCAGCAGCCCGAGCACCGGACCCGAGCAGTTCTTC
TRBJ2-2	TRBD1	-	TRBV7-2	CASSSGDRGYNTGELFF	TGTGCCAGCAGCTCCGGGGACAGGGGGTATAACACCGGGGAGCTGTTTTTT
TRBJ2-5	-	-	TRBV2	CASRTNEQETQYF	TGTGCCAGCAGAACGAACGAGCAAGAGACCCAGTACTTC
TRBJ1-1	-	few	TRBV7-3	CASSLMSETEAFF	TGTGCCAGCAGCTTAATGTCGGAAACTGAAGCTTTCTTT
TRBJ2-5	TRBD1	-	TRBV18	CASSTGTAETQYF	TGTGCCAGCTCAACCGGGACAGCCGAGACCCAGTACTTC
TRBJ1-1	TRBD1	-	TRBV29-1	CSAGQGWDTEAFF	TGCAGCGCGGGACAGGGGTGGGACACTGAAGCTTTCTTT
TRBJ2-1	-	-	TRBV4-1	CASNRVFGYNEQFF	TGCGCCAGCAATCGGGTATTCGGCTACAATGAGCAGTTCTTC
TRBJ2-3	-	few	TRBV15	CATSRDARDTDTQYF	TGTGCCACCAGCAGAGATGCCAGGGATACAGATACGCAGTATTTT
TRBJ2-7	-	few	TRBV6-5	CASSYFQYGGQYF	TGTGCCAGCAGTTACTTTCAATATGGTGGGCAGTACTTC
TRBJ1-2	-	-	TRBV5-1	CASSLVAGVGYTF	TGCGCCAGCAGCTTGGTCGCAGGGGTTGGCTACACCTTC
TRBJ2-4	-	-	TRBV5-1	CASSARVGQGNIQYF	TGCGCCAGCTCTGCACGGGTGGGGCAAGGAAACATTCAGTACTTC
TRBJ1-3	-	-	TRBV19	CASSTATVPGNTIYF	TGTGCCAGTAGTACAGCCACTGTTCCTGGAAACACCATATATTTT
TRBJ1-4	-	-	TRBV19	CASSPPGGGDEKLFF	TGTGCCAGTAGTCCTCCCGGGGGGGGAGACGAAAAACTGTTTTTT
TRBJ2-1	TRBD2	-	TRBV29-1	CSGLLLGGGTTNEQFF	TGCAGCGGCCTGCTTTTGGGCGGGGGGACGACCAATGAGCAGTTCTTC
TRBJ2-3	TRBD2	-	TRBV7-2	CASSQAGLAGDTQYF	TGTGCCAGCAGCCAAGCCGGACTAGCGGGAGATACGCAGTATTTT
TRBJ1-2	-	-	TRBV19	CASSSPGRDYGYTF	TGTGCCAGTAGTTCTCCGGGCAGAGACTATGGCTACACCTTC
TRBJ1-2	TRBD1	-	TRBV5-5	CASRLATGTADGYTF	TGTGCCAGCAGGTTGGCGACCGGGACAGCGGATGGCTACACCTTC
TRBJ2-1	TRBD2	-	TRBV7-2	CASSLGLAGVGEQFF	TGTGCCAGCAGCCTAGGACTAGCGGGAGTGGGGGAGCAGTTCTTC
TRBJ2-3	TRBD2	-	TRBV28	CASSSRTSADTQYF	TGTGCCAGCAGTTCCCGGACTAGCGCAGATACGCAGTATTTT
TRBJ1-2	TRBD1	-	TRBV11-2	CASSPNRDRTYTF	TGTGCCAGCAGCCCCAACCGGGACAGGACCTACACCTTC
TRBJ2-7	-	-	TRBV30	CAWSQGRVYEQYF	TGTGCCTGGAGTCAGGGTAGGGTCTACGAGCAGTACTTC
TRBJ1-2	-	-	TRBV28	CASTIRVNYGYTF	TGTGCCAGCACCATTAGGGTTAACTATGGCTACACCTTC
TRBJ2-1	-	-	TRBV20-1	CSAKPNEQFF	TGCAGTGCGAAACCCAATGAGCAGTTCTTC
TRBJ2-7	-	-	TRBV7-2	CASSLAPVYEQYF	TGTGCCAGCAGCTTAGCCCCCGTCTACGAGCAGTACTTC
TRBJ1-4	-	-	TRBV18	CASSELSEEKLFF	TGTGCCAGCTCAGAACTGTCTGAGGAAAAACTGTTTTTT
TRBJ1-1	-	-	TRBV29-1	CSVALYGRGNEAFF	TGCAGCGTTGCTCTGTACGGGAGAGGGAATGAAGCTTTCTTT
TRBJ2-3	TRBD2	-	TRBV15	CATSRARTSGNTDTQYF	TGTGCCACCAGCAGAGCACGGACTAGCGGAAACACAGATACGCAGTATTTT
TRBJ1-6	TRBD1	-	TRBV5-4	CASSSSAGQGYSPLHF	TGTGCCAGCAGCTCCTCAGCGGGACAGGGATATTCACCCCTCCACTTT
TRBJ2-7	TRBD1	-	TRBV4-3	CASSQAPNIKGQGTYEQYF	TGCGCCAGCAGCCAAGCACCAAACATTAAGGGACAGGGAACCTACGAGCAGTACTTC
TRBJ1-1	-	-	TRBV11-3	CASSLRMPGPAFF	TGTGCCAGCAGCTTAAGGATGCCCGGGCCGGCTTTCTTT
TRBJ1-5	-	few	TRBV2	CASKGADYQPQHF	TGTGCCAGCAAGGGTGCAGACTATCAGCCCCAGCATTTT
TRBJ2-5	-	-	TRBV28	CASSLIWTTAGTQYF	TGTGCCAGCAGTTTAATATGGACTACAGCGGGGACCCAGTACTTC
TRBJ2-1	-	-	TRBV5-1	CASSLRTLDAYNEQFF	TGCGCCAGCAGCCTGAGGACTCTTGATGCCTACAATGAGCAGTTCTTC
TRBJ2-5	-	-	TRBV2	CASSPGTAAETQYF	TGTGCCAGCAGTCCCGGGACTGCGGCCGAGACCCAGTACTTC
TRBJ2-1	TRBD2	-	TRBV27	CASSLSPSGATYNEQFF	TGTGCCAGCAGTTTATCCCCTAGCGGGGCTACCTACAATGAGCAGTTCTTC
TRBJ2-2	TRBD1	-	TRBV9	CASSGQGRTGELFF	TGTGCCAGCAGCGGACAGGGCCGGACCGGGGAGCTGTTTTTT
TRBJ2-1	TRBD2	few	TRBV7-9	CASSLRGGRVNEQFF	TGTGCCAGCAGCTTAAGGGGCGGGAGGGTTAATGAGCAGTTCTTC
TRBJ1-1	-	-	TRBV2	CASSGNLNTEAFF	TGTGCCAGCAGTGGGAACTTGAATACTGAAGCTTTCTTT
TRBJ2-3	-	-	TRBV2	CASAKGRGGTDTQYF	TGTGCCAGCGCGAAGGGCAGGGGTGGAACAGATACGCAGTATTTT
TRBJ1-3	-	-	TRBV6-6	CASSSLGNTIYF	TGTGCCAGCAGTTCCCTGGGGAACACCATATATTTT
TRBJ1-4	-	-	TRBV19	CASNAGQKNEKLFF	TGTGCCAGTAACGCCGGACAGAAAAATGAAAAACTGTTTTTT
TRBJ2-1	-	-	TRBV5-1	CASSRIAATYNEQFF	TGCGCCAGCAGCAGAATAGCGGCAACCTACAATGAGCAGTTCTTC
TRBJ1-2	-	-	TRBV4-1	CASSQDEFYGYTF	TGCGCCAGCAGCCAAGATGAGTTCTATGGCTACACCTTC
TRBJ2-3	TRBD2	-	TRBV11-2	CASSVSGGVRTDTQYF	TGTGCCAGCAGCGTTAGCGGGGGGGTTCGCACAGATACGCAGTATTTT
TRBJ2-7	-	once	TRBV29-1	CSATLAREQYF	TGCAGCGCCACACTAGCTCGGGAGCAGTACTTC
TRBJ2-7	-	-	TRBV2	CASSAGGGYEQYF	TGTGCCAGCAGTGCTGGAGGGGGCTACGAGCAGTACTTC
TRBJ1-5	-	-	TRBV28	CASSLGSPSNQPQHF	TGTGCCAGCAGTTTAGGTTCCCCAAGCAATCAGCCCCAGCATTTT
TRBJ2-2	TRBD1	-	TRBV6-5	CASSYSRGLTGELFF	TGTGCCAGCAGTTACTCTAGGGGGCTCACCGGGGAGCTGTTTTTT
TRBJ2-2	TRBD2	once	TRBV4-3	CASSQVGGSNTGELFF	TGCGCCAGCAGCCAAGTGGGGGGGTCGAACACCGGGGAGCTGTTTTTT
TRBJ1-1	TRBD1	-	TRBV7-9	CASSESGGSTEAFF	TGTGCCAGCAGCGAATCAGGGGGATCCACTGAAGCTTTCTTT
TRBJ2-5	TRBD2	few	TRBV7-8	CASSTTSGLFQETQYF	TGTGCCAGCAGCACTACTAGCGGCTTATTCCAAGAGACCCAGTACTTC
TRBJ2-7	TRBD1	few	TRBV6-5	CAVRDSSYEQYF	TGTGCCGTACGGGACAGCTCCTACGAGCAGTACTTC
TRBJ2-3	-	once	TRBV6-5	CASSREDTQYF	TGTGCCAGCAGCCGGGAAGATACGCAGTATTTT
TRBJ1-2	TRBD1	-	TRBV28	CASSLPSTGANYGYTF	TGTGCCAGCAGTCTACCGTCGACAGGGGCCAACTATGGCTACACCTTC
TRBJ2-2	TRBD2	-	TRBV5-1	CASSFSGDRANTGELFF	TGCGCCAGCAGCTTTAGCGGGGATCGGGCGAACACCGGGGAGCTGTTTTTT
TRBJ2-1	TRBD1	-	TRBV28	CASSGSGTAAGEQFF	TGTGCCAGCAGTGGGTCCGGGACAGCCGCTGGGGAGCAGTTCTTC
TRBJ1-2	-	-	TRBV6-5	CASSYSVNYGYTF	TGTGCCAGCAGTTACTCGGTTAACTATGGCTACACCTTC
TRBJ1-4	TRBD1	-	TRBV27	CATSRDRVATNEKLFF	TGTGCCACTAGCCGGGACAGGGTTGCAACTAATGAAAAACTGTTTTTT
TRBJ1-4	TRBD1	-	TRBV29-1	CSGSQGVGEKLFF	TGCAGCGGCTCACAGGGGGTCGGTGAAAAACTGTTTTTT
TRBJ1-4	-	-	TRBV5-5	CASSRPLGEKLFF	TGTGCCAGCAGCCGCCCTTTGGGAGAAAAACTGTTTTTT